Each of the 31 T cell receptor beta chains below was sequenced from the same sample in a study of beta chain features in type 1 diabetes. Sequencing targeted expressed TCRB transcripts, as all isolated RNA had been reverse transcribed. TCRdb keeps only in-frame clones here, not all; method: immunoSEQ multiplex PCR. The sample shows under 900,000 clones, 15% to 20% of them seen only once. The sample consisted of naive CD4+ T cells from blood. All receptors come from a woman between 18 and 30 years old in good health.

The CDR3 loop reads CASSPRQGASGTDTQYF. The CDR3 nucleotides read TGTGCCAGTAGCCCTCGGCAGGGGGCGAGTGGCACAGATACGCAGTATTTT. This chain links TRBV19 with TRBJ2-3; 8 nucleotides match TRBD1. Per the germline V gene, CDR1 is LNHDA and CDR2 is SQIVND (reference sequence). The CDR3 sequence is 17 residues long. The V segment lost 6 bases and the J segment 1 base; nucleotides outside the gene matches: 12.

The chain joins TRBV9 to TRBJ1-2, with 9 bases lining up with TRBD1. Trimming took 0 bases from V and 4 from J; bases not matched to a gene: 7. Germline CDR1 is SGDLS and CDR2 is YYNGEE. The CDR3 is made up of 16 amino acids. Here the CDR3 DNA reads TGTGCCAGCAGCGTAGAACCGGGACAGGGAGTCTATGGCTACACCTTC. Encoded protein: CASSVEPGQGVYGYTF.

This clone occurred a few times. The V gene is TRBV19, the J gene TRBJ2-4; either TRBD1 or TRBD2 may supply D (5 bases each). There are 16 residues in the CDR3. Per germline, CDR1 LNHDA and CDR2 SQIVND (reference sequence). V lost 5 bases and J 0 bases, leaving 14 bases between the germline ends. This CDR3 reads CASSWGSRGAKNIQYF. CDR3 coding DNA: TGTGCCAGTAGTTGGGGCTCGAGGGGAGCCAAAAACATTCAGTACTTC.

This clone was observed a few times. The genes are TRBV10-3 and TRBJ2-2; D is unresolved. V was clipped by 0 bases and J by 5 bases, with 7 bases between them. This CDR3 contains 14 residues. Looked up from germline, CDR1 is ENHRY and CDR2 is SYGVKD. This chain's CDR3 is CAISESLKTGELFF. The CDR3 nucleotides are TGTGCCATCAGTGAGTCCTTAAAAACCGGGGAGCTGTTTTTT.

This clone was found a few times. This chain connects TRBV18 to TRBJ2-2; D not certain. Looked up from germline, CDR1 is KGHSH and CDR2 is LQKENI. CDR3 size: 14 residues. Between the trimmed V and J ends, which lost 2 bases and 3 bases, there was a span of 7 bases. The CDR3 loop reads CASSPFRDTGELFF. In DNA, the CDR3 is TGTGCCAGCTCACCATTCCGGGACACCGGGGAGCTGTTTTTT.

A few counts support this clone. This CDR3 is CASSTSQGYEQYF. The CDR3 DNA reads TGCGCCAGCAGCACATCACAGGGCTACGAGCAGTACTTC. The V gene is TRBV5-1, the J gene TRBJ2-7, with D possibly matching TRBD1 (6 bases). The germline V gene encodes CDR1 SGHRS and CDR2 YFSETQ. The CDR3 loop spans 13 amino acids. Between the trimmed V and J ends, which lost 4 bases and 3 bases, there was a span of 11 bases.

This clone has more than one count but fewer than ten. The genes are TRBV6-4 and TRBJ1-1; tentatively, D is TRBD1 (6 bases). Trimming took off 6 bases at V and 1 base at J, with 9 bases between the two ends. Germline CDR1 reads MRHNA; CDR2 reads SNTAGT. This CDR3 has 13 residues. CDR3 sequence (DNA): TGTGCCAGCAGCAGGACAGCGAACACTGAAGCTTTCTTT. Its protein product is CASSRTANTEAFF.

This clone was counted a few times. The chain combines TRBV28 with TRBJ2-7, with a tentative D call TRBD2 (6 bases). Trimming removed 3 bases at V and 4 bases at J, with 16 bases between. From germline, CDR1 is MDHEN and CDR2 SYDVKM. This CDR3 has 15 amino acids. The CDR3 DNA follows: TGTGCCAGCAGTTTCCTCGGGGGAAGTGGGTACGAGCAGTACTTC. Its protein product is CASSFLGGSGYEQYF.

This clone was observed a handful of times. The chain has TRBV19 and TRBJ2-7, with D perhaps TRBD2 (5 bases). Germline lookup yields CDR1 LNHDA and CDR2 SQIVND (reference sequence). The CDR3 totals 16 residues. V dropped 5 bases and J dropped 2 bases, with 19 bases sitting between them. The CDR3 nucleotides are TGTGCCAGTAGTGCGCACCGGGCGCCGGGGACCTACGAGCAGTACTTC. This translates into CASSAHRAPGTYEQYF.

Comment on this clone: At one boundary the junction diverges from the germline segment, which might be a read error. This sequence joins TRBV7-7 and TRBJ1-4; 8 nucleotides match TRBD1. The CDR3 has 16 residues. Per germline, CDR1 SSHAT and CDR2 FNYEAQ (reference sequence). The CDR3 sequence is CASSLAGQGFVEKLFF. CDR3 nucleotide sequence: TGTGCTAGCAGCTTAGCAGGACAGGGTTTTGTCGAAAAACTGTTTTTT.

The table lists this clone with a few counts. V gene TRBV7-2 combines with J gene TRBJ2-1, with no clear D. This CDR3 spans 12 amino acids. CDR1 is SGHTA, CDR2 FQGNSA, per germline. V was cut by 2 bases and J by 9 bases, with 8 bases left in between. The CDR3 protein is CASSLSIGEQFF. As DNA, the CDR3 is TGTGCCAGCAGCTTATCGATCGGTGAGCAGTTCTTC. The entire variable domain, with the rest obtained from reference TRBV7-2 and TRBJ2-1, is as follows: GAGVSQSPSNKVTEKGKDVELRCDPISGHTALYWYRQSLGQGLEFLIYFQGNSAPDKSGLPSDRFSAERTGGSVSTLTIQRTQQEDSAVYLCASSLSIGEQFFGPGTRLTVL.

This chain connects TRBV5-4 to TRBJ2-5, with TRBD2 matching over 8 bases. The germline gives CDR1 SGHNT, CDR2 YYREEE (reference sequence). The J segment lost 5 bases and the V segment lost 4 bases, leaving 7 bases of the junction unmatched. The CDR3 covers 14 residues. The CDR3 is CASSTMTSVETQYF. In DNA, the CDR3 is TGTGCCAGCAGCACGATGACTAGCGTCGAGACCCAGTACTTC.

For the CDR3, the DNA is TGTGCCACCAGCAGGGGGACTAGCGGGTTGAAGCAGTTCTTC. Translation: CATSRGTSGLKQFF. V is TRBV15 and J is TRBJ2-1; 12 bases are a match to TRBD2. CDR1 and CDR2 from the germline V gene are LNHNV and YYDKDF (reference sequence). J gave up 11 bases and V 3 bases, and 5 bases lay outside the gene matches. This CDR3 spans 14 amino acids.

CDR3 sequence: CASRTIGTINTGELFF. The CDR3 coding sequence is TGTGCCAGTAGGACGATCGGGACAATTAACACCGGGGAGCTGTTTTTT. This chain joins TRBV19 and TRBJ2-2; D is possibly TRBD1 (6 bases). CDR3 length equals 16 residues. V lost 6 bases to trimming and J lost 2 bases, with 16 bases between them. The germline gives CDR1 LNHDA, CDR2 SQIVND (reference sequence).

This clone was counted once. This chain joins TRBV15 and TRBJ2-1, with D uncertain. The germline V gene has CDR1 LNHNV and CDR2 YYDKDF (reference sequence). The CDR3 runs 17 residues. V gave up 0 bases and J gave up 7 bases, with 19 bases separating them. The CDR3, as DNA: TGTGCCACCAGCAGAGATGTGAAGCAGAGAGTTAGTAATGAGCAGTTCTTC. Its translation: CATSRDVKQRVSNEQFF.

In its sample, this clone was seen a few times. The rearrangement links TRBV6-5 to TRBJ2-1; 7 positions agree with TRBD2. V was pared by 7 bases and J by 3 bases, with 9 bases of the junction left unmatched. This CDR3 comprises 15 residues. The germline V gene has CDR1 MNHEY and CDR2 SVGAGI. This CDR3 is CASTKLGGRYNEQFF. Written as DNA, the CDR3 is TGTGCCAGCACCAAACTGGGAGGGCGCTACAATGAGCAGTTCTTC.

The DNA for the CDR3 is TGTGCCAGCAGTTTCTTTTCGGACACCCCTGGAAACACCATATATTTT. Protein: CASSFFSDTPGNTIYF. The chain couples TRBV27 to TRBJ1-3; possibly TRBD1 for D (5 bases). The V and J ends lost 3 bases and 2 bases respectively, with 14 bases between them. The CDR3 is 16 residues long. Germline V lookup: CDR1 MNHEY, CDR2 SMNVEV (reference sequence).

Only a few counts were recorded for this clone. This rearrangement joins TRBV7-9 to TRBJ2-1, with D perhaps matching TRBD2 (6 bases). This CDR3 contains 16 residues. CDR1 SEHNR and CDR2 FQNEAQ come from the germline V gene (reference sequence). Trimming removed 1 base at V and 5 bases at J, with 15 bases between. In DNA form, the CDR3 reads TGTGCCAGCAGCTTAGTATCTGGAGGGGCCAACAATGAGCAGTTCTTC. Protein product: CASSLVSGGANNEQFF.

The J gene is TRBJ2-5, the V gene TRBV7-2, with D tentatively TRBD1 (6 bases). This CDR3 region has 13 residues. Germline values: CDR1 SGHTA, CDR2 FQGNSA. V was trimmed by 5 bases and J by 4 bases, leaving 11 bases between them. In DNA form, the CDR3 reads TGTGCCAGCAGCGCACAGGGTTTAGAGACCCAGTACTTC. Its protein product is CASSAQGLETQYF.

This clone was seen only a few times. Here the CDR3 DNA reads TGTGCCAGCAGCGTAGGCGACCACACAGATACGCAGTATTTT. Protein: CASSVGDHTDTQYF. The chain employs TRBV9 and TRBJ2-3; no reliable D call. The germline CDR1 and CDR2 sequences are SGDLS and YYNGEE. The CDR3 runs 14 residues. Deletions cut 0 bases from V and 2 bases from J, with 7 bases between.

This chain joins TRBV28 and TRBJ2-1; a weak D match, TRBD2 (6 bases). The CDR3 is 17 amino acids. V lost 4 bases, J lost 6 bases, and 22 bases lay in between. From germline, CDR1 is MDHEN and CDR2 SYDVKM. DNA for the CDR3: TGTGCCAGCAGTTCACCACAGACTAGTCACTTTGCCAATGAGCAGTTCTTC. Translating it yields CASSSPQTSHFANEQFF.

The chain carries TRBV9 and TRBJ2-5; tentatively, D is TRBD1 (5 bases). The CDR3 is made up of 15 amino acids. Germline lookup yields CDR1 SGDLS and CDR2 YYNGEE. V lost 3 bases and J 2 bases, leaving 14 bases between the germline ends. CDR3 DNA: TGTGCCAGCAGCGCTTCGGCAGGGTTACAAGAGACCCAGTACTTC. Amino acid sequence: CASSASAGLQETQYF.

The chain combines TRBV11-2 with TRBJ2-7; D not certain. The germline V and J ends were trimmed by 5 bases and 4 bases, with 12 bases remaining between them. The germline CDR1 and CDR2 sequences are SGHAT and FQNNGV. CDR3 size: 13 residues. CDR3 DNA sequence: TGTGCCAGCAGCCCGCTTGGCGCATACGAGCAGTACTTC. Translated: CASSPLGAYEQYF.

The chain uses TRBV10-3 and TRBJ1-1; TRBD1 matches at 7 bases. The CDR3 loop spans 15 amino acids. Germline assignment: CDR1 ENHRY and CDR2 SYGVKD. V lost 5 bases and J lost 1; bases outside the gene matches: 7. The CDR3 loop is CAISLGQRTNTEAFF. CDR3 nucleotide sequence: TGTGCCATCAGTCTGGGACAGAGAACGAACACTGAAGCTTTCTTT.

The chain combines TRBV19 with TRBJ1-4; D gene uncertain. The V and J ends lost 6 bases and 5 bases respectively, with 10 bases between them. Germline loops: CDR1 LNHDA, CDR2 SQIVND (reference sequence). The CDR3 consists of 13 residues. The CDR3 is CASRRQINEKLFF. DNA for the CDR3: TGTGCCAGTAGACGGCAGATAAATGAAAAACTGTTTTTT.

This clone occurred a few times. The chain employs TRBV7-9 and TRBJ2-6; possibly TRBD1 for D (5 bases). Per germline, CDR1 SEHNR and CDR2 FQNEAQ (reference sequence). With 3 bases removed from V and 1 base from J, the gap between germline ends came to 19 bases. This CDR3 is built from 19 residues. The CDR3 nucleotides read TGTGCCAGCAGCTTGCGTGGCCAAAGGGGCTTTTCTGGGGCCAACGTCCTGACTTTC. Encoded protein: CASSLRGQRGFSGANVLTF.

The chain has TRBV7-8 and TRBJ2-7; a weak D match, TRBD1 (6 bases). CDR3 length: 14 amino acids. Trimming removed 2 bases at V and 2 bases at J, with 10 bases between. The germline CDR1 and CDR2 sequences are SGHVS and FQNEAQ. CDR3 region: CASSLLDRTYEQYF. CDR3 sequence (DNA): TGTGCCAGCAGCTTACTGGACAGAACCTACGAGCAGTACTTC.

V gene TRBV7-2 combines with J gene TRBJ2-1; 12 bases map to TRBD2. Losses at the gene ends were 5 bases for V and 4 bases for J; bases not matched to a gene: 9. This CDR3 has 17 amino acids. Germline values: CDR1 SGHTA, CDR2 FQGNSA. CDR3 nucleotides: TGTGCCAGCAGCGATAAGCGACTAGCGGGAGTATACAATGAGCAGTTCTTC. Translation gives CASSDKRLAGVYNEQFF.

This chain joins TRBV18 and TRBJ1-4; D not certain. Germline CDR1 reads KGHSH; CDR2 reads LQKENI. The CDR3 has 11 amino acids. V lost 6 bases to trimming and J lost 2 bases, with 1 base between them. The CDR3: CASSTNEKLFF. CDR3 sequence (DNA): TGTGCCAGCTCCACTAATGAAAAACTGTTTTTT.

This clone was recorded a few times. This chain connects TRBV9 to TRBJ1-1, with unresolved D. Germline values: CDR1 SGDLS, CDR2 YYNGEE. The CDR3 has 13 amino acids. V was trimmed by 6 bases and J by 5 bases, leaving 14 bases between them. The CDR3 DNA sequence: TGTGCCAGCACTAAAGCTGTAGGTACTGAAGCTTTCTTT. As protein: CASTKAVGTEAFF.

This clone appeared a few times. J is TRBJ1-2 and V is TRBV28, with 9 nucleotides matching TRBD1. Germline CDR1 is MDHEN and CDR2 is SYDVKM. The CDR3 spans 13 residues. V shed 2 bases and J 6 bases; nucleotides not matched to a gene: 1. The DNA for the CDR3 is TGTGCCAGCAGTTTAGACAGGGGGAATGGCTACACCTTC. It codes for CASSLDRGNGYTF.